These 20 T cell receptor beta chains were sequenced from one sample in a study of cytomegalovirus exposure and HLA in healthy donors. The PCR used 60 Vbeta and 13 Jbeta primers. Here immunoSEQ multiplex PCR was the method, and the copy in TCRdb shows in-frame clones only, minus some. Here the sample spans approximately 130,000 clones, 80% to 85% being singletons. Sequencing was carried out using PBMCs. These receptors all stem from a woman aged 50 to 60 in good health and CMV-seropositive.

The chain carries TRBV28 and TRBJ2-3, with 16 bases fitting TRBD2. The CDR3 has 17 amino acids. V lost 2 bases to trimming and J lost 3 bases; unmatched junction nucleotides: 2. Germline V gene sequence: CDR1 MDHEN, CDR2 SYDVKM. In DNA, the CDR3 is TGTGCCAGCAGTTTAGGGACTAGCGGGAGGGTAACAGATACGCAGTATTTT. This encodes CASSLGTSGRVTDTQYF. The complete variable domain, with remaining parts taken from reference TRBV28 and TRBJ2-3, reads DVKVTQSSRYLVKRTGEKVFLECVQDMDHENMFWYRQDPGLGLRLIYFSYDVKMKEKGDIPEGYSVSREKKERFSLILESASTNQTSMYLCASSLGTSGRVTDTQYFGPGTRLTVL.

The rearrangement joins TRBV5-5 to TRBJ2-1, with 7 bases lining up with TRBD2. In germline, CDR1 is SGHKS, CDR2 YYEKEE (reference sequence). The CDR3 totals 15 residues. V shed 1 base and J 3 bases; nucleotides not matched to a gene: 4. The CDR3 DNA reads TGTGCCAGCAGCTTGAGGGAGGGTAACTACAATGAGCAGTTCTTC. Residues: CASSLREGNYNEQFF. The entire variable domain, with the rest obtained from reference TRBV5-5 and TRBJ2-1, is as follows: DAGVTQSPTHLIKTRGQQVTLRCSPISGHKSVSWYQQVLGQGPQFIFQYYEKEERGRGNFPDRFSARQFPNYSSELNVNALLLGDSALYLCASSLREGNYNEQFFGPGTRLTVL.

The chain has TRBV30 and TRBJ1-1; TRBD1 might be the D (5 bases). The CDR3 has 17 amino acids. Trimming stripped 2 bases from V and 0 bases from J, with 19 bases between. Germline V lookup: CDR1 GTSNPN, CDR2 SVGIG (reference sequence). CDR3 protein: CAWSRLTVSSVNTEAFF. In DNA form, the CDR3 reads TGTGCCTGGAGTCGGTTGACAGTCTCGAGCGTGAACACTGAAGCTTTCTTT.

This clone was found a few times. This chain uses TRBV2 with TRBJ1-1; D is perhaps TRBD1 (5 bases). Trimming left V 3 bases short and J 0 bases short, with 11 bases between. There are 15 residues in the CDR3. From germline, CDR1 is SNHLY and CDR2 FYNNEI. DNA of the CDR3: TGTGCCAGCAGTGAGATGGGGCAGCTGAACACTGAAGCTTTCTTT. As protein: CASSEMGQLNTEAFF.

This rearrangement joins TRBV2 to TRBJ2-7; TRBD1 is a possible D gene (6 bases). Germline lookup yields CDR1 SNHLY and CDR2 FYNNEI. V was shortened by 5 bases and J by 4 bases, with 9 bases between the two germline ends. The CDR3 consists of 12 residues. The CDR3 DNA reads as TGTGCCAGCAGTCCACAGGGATACGAGCAGTACTTC. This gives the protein CASSPQGYEQYF.

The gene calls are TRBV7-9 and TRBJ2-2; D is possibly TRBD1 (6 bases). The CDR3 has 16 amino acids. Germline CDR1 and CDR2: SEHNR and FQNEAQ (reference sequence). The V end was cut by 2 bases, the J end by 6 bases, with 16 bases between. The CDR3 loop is CASSLTGRKIAGELFF. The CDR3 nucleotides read TGTGCCAGCAGCTTAACAGGGAGAAAAATTGCCGGGGAGCTGTTTTTT.

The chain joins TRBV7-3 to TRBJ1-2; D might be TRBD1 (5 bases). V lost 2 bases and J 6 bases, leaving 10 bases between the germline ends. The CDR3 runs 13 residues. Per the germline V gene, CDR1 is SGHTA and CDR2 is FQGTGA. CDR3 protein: CASSLGIGDGYTF. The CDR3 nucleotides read TGTGCCAGCAGCTTAGGGATAGGGGATGGCTACACCTTC.

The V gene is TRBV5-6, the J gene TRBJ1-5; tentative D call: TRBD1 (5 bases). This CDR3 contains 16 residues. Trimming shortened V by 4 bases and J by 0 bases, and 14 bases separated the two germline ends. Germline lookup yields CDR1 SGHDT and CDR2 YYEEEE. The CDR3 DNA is TGTGCCAGCAGCCCAGATGGGGGAGGTAGCAATCAGCCCCAGCATTTT. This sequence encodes CASSPDGGGSNQPQHF.

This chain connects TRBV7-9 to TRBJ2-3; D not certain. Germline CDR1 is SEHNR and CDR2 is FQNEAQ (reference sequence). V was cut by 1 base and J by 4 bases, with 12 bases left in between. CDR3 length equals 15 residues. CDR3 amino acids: CASSLGGQSADTQYF. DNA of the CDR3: TGTGCCAGCAGCTTAGGAGGCCAATCGGCAGATACGCAGTATTTT.

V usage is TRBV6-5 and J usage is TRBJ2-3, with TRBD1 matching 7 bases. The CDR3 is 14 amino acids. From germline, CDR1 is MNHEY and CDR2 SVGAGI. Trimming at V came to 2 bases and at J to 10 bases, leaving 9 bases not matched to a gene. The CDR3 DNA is TGTGCCAGCAGTTACGGGTCAGGGGGAATGGCGCAGTATTTT. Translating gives CASSYGSGGMAQYF.

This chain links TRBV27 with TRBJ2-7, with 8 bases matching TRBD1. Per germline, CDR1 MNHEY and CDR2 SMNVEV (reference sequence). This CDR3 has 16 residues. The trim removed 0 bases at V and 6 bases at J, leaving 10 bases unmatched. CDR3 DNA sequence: TGTGCCAGCAGTTTATCCTCCGGGACAGGTCTTGCCGAGCAGTACTTC. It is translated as CASSLSSGTGLAEQYF.

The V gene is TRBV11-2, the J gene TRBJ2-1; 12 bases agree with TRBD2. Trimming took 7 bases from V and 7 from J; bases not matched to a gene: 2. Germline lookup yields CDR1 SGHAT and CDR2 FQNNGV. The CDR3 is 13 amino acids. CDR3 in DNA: TGTGCCAGCAAAGGACTAGCGGGAAATGAGCAGTTCTTC. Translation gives CASKGLAGNEQFF.

Here the CDR3 DNA reads TGCGCCAGCAGCTTGGACCCGGGGGACTACAATGAGCAGTTCTTC. Amino acid sequence: CASSLDPGDYNEQFF. This sequence joins TRBV5-1 and TRBJ2-1, with D possibly matching TRBD2 (6 bases). CDR3 length: 15 residues. Germline CDR1 is SGHRS and CDR2 is YFSETQ. Between the trimmed V and J ends, which lost 0 bases and 3 bases, there was a span of 10 bases.

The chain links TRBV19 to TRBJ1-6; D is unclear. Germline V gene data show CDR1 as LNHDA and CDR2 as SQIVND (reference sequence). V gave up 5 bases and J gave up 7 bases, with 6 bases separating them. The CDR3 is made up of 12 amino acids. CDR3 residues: CASSFRNSPLHF. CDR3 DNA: TGTGCCAGTAGTTTCAGGAATTCACCCCTCCACTTT.

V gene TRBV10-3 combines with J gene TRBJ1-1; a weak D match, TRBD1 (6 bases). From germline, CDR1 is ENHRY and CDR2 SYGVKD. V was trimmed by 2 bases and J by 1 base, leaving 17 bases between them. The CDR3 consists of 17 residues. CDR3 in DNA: TGTGCCATCAGTGAGGGGCTCAGGGGAAGGGGGAACACTGAAGCTTTCTTT. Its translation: CAISEGLRGRGNTEAFF.

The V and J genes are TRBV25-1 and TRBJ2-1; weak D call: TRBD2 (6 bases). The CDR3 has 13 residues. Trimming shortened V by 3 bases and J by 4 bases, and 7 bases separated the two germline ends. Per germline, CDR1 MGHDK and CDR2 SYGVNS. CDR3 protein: CASSDGGYNEQFF. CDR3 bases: TGTGCCAGCAGTGATGGAGGGTACAATGAGCAGTTCTTC.

The CDR3 here is CASSIRVTGELFF. The CDR3 DNA reads TGCGCCAGCAGCATCAGGGTCACCGGGGAGCTGTTTTTT. The chain links TRBV5-1 to TRBJ2-2; D may be TRBD1 (5 bases). This CDR3 has 13 residues. Per germline, CDR1 SGHRS and CDR2 YFSETQ. Trimming took 4 bases from V and 4 from J, leaving 8 bases between them. The entire variable domain, with the rest obtained from reference TRBV5-1 and TRBJ2-2, is as follows: KAGVTQTPRYLIKTRGQQVTLSCSPISGHRSVSWYQQTPGQGLQFLFEYFSETQRNKGNFPGRFSGRQFSNSRSEMNVSTLELGDSALYLCASSIRVTGELFFGEGSRLTVL.

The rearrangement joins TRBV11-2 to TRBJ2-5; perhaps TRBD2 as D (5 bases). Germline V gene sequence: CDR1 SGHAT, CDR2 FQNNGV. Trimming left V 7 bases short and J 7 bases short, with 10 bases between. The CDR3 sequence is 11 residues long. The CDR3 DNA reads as TGTGCCAGCACCGCCGCGGGGACCCAGTACTTC. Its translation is CASTAAGTQYF.

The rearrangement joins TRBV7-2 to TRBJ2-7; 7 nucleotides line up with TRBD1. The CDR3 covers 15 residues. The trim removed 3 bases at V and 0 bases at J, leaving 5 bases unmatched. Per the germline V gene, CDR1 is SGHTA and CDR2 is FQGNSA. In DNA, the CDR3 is TGTGCCAGCAGCTTCCAGGGGGTCTCCTCCTACGAGCAGTACTTC. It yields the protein CASSFQGVSSYEQYF. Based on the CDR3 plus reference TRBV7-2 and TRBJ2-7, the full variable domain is GAGVSQSPSNKVTEKGKDVELRCDPISGHTALYWYRQSLGQGLEFLIYFQGNSAPDKSGLPSDRFSAERTGGSVSTLTIQRTQQEDSAVYLCASSFQGVSSYEQYFGPGTRLTVT.

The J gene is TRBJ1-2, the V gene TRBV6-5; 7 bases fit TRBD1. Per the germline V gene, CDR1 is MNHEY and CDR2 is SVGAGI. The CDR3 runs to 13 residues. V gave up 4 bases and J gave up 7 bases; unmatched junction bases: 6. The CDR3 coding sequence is TGTGCCAGCAGTTCGTCCGGGACAGCTGGCTACACCTTC. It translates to CASSSSGTAGYTF.